The 22 T cell receptor beta chains reported below all come from one sample, sequenced in a study of blood T cell repertoires in COVID-19. Libraries were prepared by immunoSEQ multiplex PCR; TCRdb keeps only in-frame clonotypes and omits some of them. The table shows 80,000 or so clones, with 86% occurring only once. Sequenced: peripheral blood. The receptors here all came from a woman aged 55-75 years with acute or convalescent COVID-19.

This sequence joins TRBV10-3 and TRBJ2-3; TRBD2 matches 8 bases. Germline CDR1 and CDR2: ENHRY and SYGVKD. The ends lost 4 bases at V and 2 bases at J; junction bases unmatched: 8. The CDR3 extends over 16 amino acids. The CDR3 sequence is CAISVSTSAHTDTQYF. The DNA for the CDR3 is TGTGCCATCAGTGTATCGACTAGCGCACACACAGATACGCAGTATTTT.

This clone was detected only once. This chain uses TRBV19 with TRBJ1-1, with D tentatively TRBD1 (5 bases). Germline values: CDR1 LNHDA, CDR2 SQIVND (reference sequence). The CDR3 runs 16 residues. V lost 3 bases to trimming and J lost 9 bases, with 23 bases between them. This CDR3 is CASSMSGGAGTAKAFF. In DNA, the CDR3 is TGTGCCAGTAGTATGAGTGGAGGGGCAGGGACGGCAAAAGCTTTCTTT.

V is TRBV28 and J is TRBJ1-2; the D is unclear. V lost 5 bases, J lost 9 bases, and 10 bases lay in between. In germline, CDR1 is MDHEN, CDR2 SYDVKM. The CDR3 extends over 11 amino acids. The CDR3 loop is CASSVGRSYTF. The CDR3 DNA sequence: TGTGCCAGCAGTGTTGGCAGGAGCTACACCTTC.

The J gene is TRBJ2-7, the V gene TRBV7-2; TRBD2 matches 13 bases. Germline CDR1 and CDR2: SGHTA and FQGNSA. The length of the CDR3 is 15 residues. V was clipped by 4 bases and J by 6 bases; unmatched bases: 6. CDR3 DNA sequence: TGTGCCAGCAGCTACTCCGGGACTAGCGGGATCGAGCAGTACTTC. Protein product: CASSYSGTSGIEQYF.

The V call is TRBV28, the J call TRBJ1-2; a weak D match, TRBD1 (6 bases). CDR1 is MDHEN, CDR2 SYDVKM, per germline. This CDR3 contains 16 residues. V lost 7 bases to trimming and J lost 5 bases, with 23 bases between them. As DNA, the CDR3 is TGTGCCAGCAAACTACCGGGGGGCCCAGGCGCTTATGGCTACACCTTC. Translating it yields CASKLPGGPGAYGYTF.

The gene calls are TRBV30 and TRBJ2-3, with 8 nucleotides matching TRBD2. The CDR3 totals 14 residues. The germline V gene encodes CDR1 GTSNPN and CDR2 SVGIG (reference sequence). V shed 5 bases and J 3 bases; nucleotides not matched to a gene: 7. For the CDR3, the DNA is TGTGCCTGGGCGACTAGCGTACCGACAGATACGCAGTATTTT. Translation gives CAWATSVPTDTQYF.

The gene calls are TRBV29-1 and TRBJ1-1, with D possibly matching TRBD1 (6 bases). This CDR3 has 13 residues. Trimming left V 4 bases short and J 1 base short, with 10 bases between. CDR1 is SQVTM, CDR2 ANQGSEA, per germline. The CDR3 loop reads CSVAGQQNTEAFF. For the CDR3, the DNA is TGCAGCGTTGCGGGACAACAGAACACTGAAGCTTTCTTT.

V is TRBV4-1 and J is TRBJ1-2, with D perhaps matching TRBD1 (6 bases). Trimming pared 2 bases from V and 4 bases from J, leaving 11 bases between. CDR3 length equals 14 residues. Germline assignment: CDR1 MGHRA and CDR2 YSYEKL. The CDR3, as DNA: TGCGCCAGCAGCCAAAGGCAGGGGTCCTATGGCTACACCTTC. As protein: CASSQRQGSYGYTF.

This chain connects TRBV29-1 to TRBJ2-3; D possibly corresponds to TRBD2 (6 bases). Germline lookup yields CDR1 SQVTM and CDR2 ANQGSEA. Trimming shortened V by 6 bases and J by 9 bases, and 19 bases separated the two germline ends. The CDR3 has 13 residues. The CDR3 loop reads CSVRRDQRGTQYF. The CDR3 coding sequence is TGCAGCGTCCGGCGGGACCAAAGGGGCACGCAGTATTTT.

The J gene is TRBJ1-2, the V gene TRBV6-5; TRBD1 might be the D (5 bases). Trimming pared 0 bases from V and 4 bases from J, leaving 12 bases between. CDR1 MNHEY and CDR2 SVGAGI come from the germline V gene. The CDR3 loop spans 15 amino acids. The chain's CDR3 is CASSYSGGTGYGYTF. The DNA for the CDR3 is TGTGCCAGCAGTTACTCCGGGGGGACGGGCTATGGCTACACCTTC.

J is TRBJ1-5 and V is TRBV4-1, with TRBD1 identical over 8 bases. The ends lost 2 bases at V and 3 bases at J; junction bases unmatched: 3. CDR3 length: 15 amino acids. Germline V gene data show CDR1 as MGHRA and CDR2 as YSYEKL. The CDR3 spells CASSQTDRANQPQHF. In nucleotides, the CDR3 is TGCGCCAGCAGCCAAACGGACAGGGCCAATCAGCCCCAGCATTTT.

This chain joins TRBV19 and TRBJ1-5; weak D call: TRBD1 (5 bases). Per the germline V gene, CDR1 is LNHDA and CDR2 is SQIVND (reference sequence). This CDR3 spans 16 amino acids. The germline V and J ends were trimmed by 5 bases and 6 bases, with 20 bases remaining between them. The CDR3 reads CASSAYGGPRGQPQHF. CDR3 DNA: TGTGCCAGTAGTGCCTATGGCGGCCCTAGGGGTCAGCCCCAGCATTTT.

This chain links TRBV11-2 with TRBJ2-5; a possible D gene is TRBD1 (6 bases). CDR3 length equals 13 residues. V was cut by 5 bases and J by 0 bases, with 7 bases left in between. Germline V gene data show CDR1 as SGHAT and CDR2 as FQNNGV. Here the CDR3 DNA reads TGTGCCAGCAGCCGGGACAACCAAGAGACCCAGTACTTC. As protein: CASSRDNQETQYF.

The rearrangement links TRBV27 to TRBJ2-1, with TRBD2 as a possible D gene (5 bases). The CDR3 is 16 amino acids. V was clipped by 4 bases and J by 4 bases, with 17 bases between them. Germline V CDR1 and CDR2: MNHEY, SMNVEV (reference sequence). CDR3 DNA: TGTGCCAGCAGTTATTCGGGGTTCCAACCGTACAATGAGCAGTTCTTC. Amino acid sequence: CASSYSGFQPYNEQFF.

This clone showed up just a few times. V is TRBV2 and J is TRBJ1-1, with D maybe TRBD1 (5 bases). Germline V gene sequence: CDR1 SNHLY, CDR2 FYNNEI. This CDR3 contains 15 residues. V was trimmed by 6 bases and J by 0 bases, leaving 14 bases between them. CDR3 nucleotide sequence: TGTGCCAGCAGGCAACGAGGACACTTGAACACTGAAGCTTTCTTT. Its protein product is CASRQRGHLNTEAFF.

The chain employs TRBV30 and TRBJ2-5; D might be TRBD1 (5 bases). V was trimmed by 1 base and J by 2 bases, leaving 8 bases between them. The CDR3 runs 13 residues. The V gene's germline CDR1 is GTSNPN and CDR2 SVGIG (reference sequence). The CDR3 DNA is TGTGCCTGGAGTGGAAGGGGTCAAGAGACCCAGTACTTC. It yields the protein CAWSGRGQETQYF. Complete variable domain (other parts from reference TRBV30 and TRBJ2-5): SQTIHQWPATLVQPVGSPLSLECTVEGTSNPNLYWYRQAAGRGLQLLFYSVGIGQISSEVPQNLSASRPQDRQFILSSKKLLLSDSGFYLCAWSGRGQETQYFGPGTRLLVL.

The genes are TRBV7-9 and TRBJ2-4; 9 bases are shared with TRBD1. CDR1 and CDR2 from the germline V gene are SEHNR and FQNEAQ (reference sequence). Trimming removed 5 bases from V and 2 bases from J; junction bases left unmatched: 4. This CDR3 is built from 15 residues. The CDR3 reads CASSPGQGTKNIQYF. CDR3 bases: TGTGCCAGCAGCCCAGGACAGGGGACCAAAAACATTCAGTACTTC.

The V gene is TRBV7-2, the J gene TRBJ2-1, with TRBD2 matching over 13 bases. Germline V gives CDR1 SGHTA, CDR2 FQGNSA. The CDR3 extends over 18 amino acids. The ends lost 1 base at V and 6 bases at J; junction bases unmatched: 9. CDR3 residues: CASSLESPLAGGSNEQFF. CDR3 nucleotides: TGTGCCAGCAGCTTAGAGTCTCCACTAGCGGGGGGGTCCAATGAGCAGTTCTTC.

This rearrangement joins TRBV12-3 or TRBV12-4 to TRBJ1-1; D perhaps matches TRBD1 (5 bases). V was cut by 3 bases and J by 1 base, with 6 bases left in between. This CDR3 has 13 residues. CDR3 in DNA: TGTGCCAGCAGTTTTCAGGGGAACACTGAAGCTTTCTTT. Translated, it gives CASSFQGNTEAFF.

This clone was counted a few times. V and J are TRBV19 and TRBJ1-2; D may be TRBD1 (6 bases). The germline V gene encodes CDR1 LNHDA and CDR2 SQIVND (reference sequence). The CDR3 has 15 amino acids. Trimming stripped 4 bases from V and 7 bases from J, with 19 bases between. The CDR3 bases are TGTGCCAGTAGTACGCGTGGGCAGGGGATCCTTGGCTACACCTTC. This sequence encodes CASSTRGQGILGYTF.

The genes are TRBV5-1 and TRBJ2-5, with a possible D match to TRBD1 (6 bases). CDR1 and CDR2 (germline): SGHRS, YFSETQ. Trimming shortened V by 2 bases and J by 5 bases, and 10 bases separated the two germline ends. CDR3 length: 13 amino acids. CDR3 DNA: TGCGCCAGCAGCTTTACAGGGCAGGAGACCCAGTACTTC. The encoded protein is CASSFTGQETQYF.

V gene TRBV27 combines with J gene TRBJ1-2, with D uncertain. V was shortened by 4 bases and J by 6 bases, with 21 bases between the two germline ends. The CDR3 extends over 16 amino acids. Germline V CDR1 and CDR2: MNHEY, SMNVEV (reference sequence). CDR3 coding DNA: TGTGCCAGCAGTTCCCGCGGCGCCCCGGGTGAGGATGGCTACACCTTC. Its protein product is CASSSRGAPGEDGYTF.